Below are 5 T cell receptor beta chains sequenced from a single sample in a study of blood T cells in healthy people across ages (dated by TCRdb to about 2015). Library prep was done by 5' RACE. Sequencer: Illumina HiSeq 2500. A second PCR of roughly 7 to 12 cycles was run with a J-beta primer mix and a sample-barcoded 5' primer. In-frame beta chains were kept once TCRdb had trimmed the public reads at Q25 with fastp and called clones with MiXCR. Rows are unified per CDR3 protein, each entry keeping the most common DNA and genes. This sample gives 1.5 million to 1.9 million distinct CDR3 sequences in total; around 40% of them show up just once. In total, the top ten clones hold approximately 4% of the sample. The specimen sequenced was blood. These receptors all stem from a woman under 30 in good health.

The V call is TRBV6-2 or TRBV6-3, the J call TRBJ2-5, with a weak D call TRBD2 (6 bases). CDR1 is MNHEY and CDR2 is SVGEGT in the germline V gene. The CDR3 extends over 17 amino acids. Trimming left V 6 bases short and J 1 base short, with 21 bases between. The CDR3 nucleotides are TGTGCCAGCAGCCCCATTATGGCGGGGACTCTCCAAGAGACCCAGTACTTC. It yields the protein CASSPIMAGTLQETQYF.

The chain recombines TRBV5-1 with TRBJ2-3; D is unclear. The CDR3 is 14 amino acids. Germline V gene lookup returns CDR1 SGHRS and CDR2 YFSETQ. The V end lost 4 bases, the J end lost 2 bases, and 11 bases lay between the germline ends. The CDR3 sequence is CASSPEWSTDTQYF. The CDR3 nucleotides are TGCGCCAGCAGCCCCGAATGGTCCACAGATACGCAGTATTTT.

A few counts support this clonotype. The chain combines TRBV7-2 with TRBJ2-3; tentative D call: TRBD2 (6 bases). This CDR3 has 14 residues. With 1 base removed from V and 5 bases from J, the gap between germline ends came to 10 bases. CDR1 SGHTA and CDR2 FQGNSA come from the germline V gene. CDR3 sequence reads: CASSLVGGLDTQYF. CDR3 in DNA: TGTGCCAGCAGCTTAGTGGGGGGTCTAGATACGCAGTATTTT.

The chain joins TRBV2 to TRBJ2-7; tentatively, D is TRBD1 or TRBD2 (5 bases each). The CDR3 spans 16 residues. V gave up 5 bases and J gave up 1 base, with 18 bases separating them. The germline CDR1 and CDR2 sequences are SNHLY and FYNNEI. CDR3 amino acids: CASSIPPGAASYEQYF. In nucleotides, the CDR3 is TGTGCCAGCAGTATCCCCCCCGGGGCCGCTTCCTACGAGCAGTACTTC.

The rearrangement links TRBV20-1 to TRBJ2-5; TRBD2 aligns across 7 bases. Trimming took 4 bases from V and 5 from J; bases not matched to a gene: 10. Germline V gene data show CDR1 as DFQATT and CDR2 as SNEGSKA (reference sequence). The length of the CDR3 is 14 residues. This chain's CDR3 is CSATREEGIETQYF. The DNA of the CDR3 is TGCAGTGCTACACGGGAGGAGGGAATTGAGACCCAGTACTTC.